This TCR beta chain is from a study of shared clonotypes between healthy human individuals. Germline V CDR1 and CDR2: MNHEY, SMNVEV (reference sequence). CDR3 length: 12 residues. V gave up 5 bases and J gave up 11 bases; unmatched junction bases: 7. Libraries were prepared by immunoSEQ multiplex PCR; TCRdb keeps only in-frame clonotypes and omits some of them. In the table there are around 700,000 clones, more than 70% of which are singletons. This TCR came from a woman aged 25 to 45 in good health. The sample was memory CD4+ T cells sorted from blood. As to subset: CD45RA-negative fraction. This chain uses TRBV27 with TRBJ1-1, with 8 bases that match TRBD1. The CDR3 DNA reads TGTGCCAGCAGTCCCGGACAGGGCGCGGCTTTCTTT. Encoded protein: CASSPGQGAAFF.